The 18 T cell receptor beta chains below all came from one sample that was sequenced in a study of T cell repertoires in cytomegalovirus infection. Their specific antigens are unknown. TCRdb reprocessed the reads via MiXCR and lists one record per CDR3 protein. The sample holds about 830,000 distinct CDR3 sequences, approximately 32% seen once. Source: cultured CD8+ T cells from PBMCs, taken from culture after CMV antigen stimulation. Receptors were obtained from a human donor in good health (CMV status not recorded). Some clones in this sample may be carry-over from other donors' samples.

This clonotype was detected only a few times. The genes are TRBV6-5 and TRBJ1-1; D gene ambiguous. The length of the CDR3 is 13 residues. CDR1 is MNHEY and CDR2 is SVGAGI in the germline V gene. The V and J ends lost 2 bases and 6 bases respectively, with 10 bases between them. The CDR3 sequence is CASSYGSNAEAFF. Written as DNA, the CDR3 is TGTGCCAGCAGTTACGGCAGCAACGCTGAAGCTTTCTTT.

The rearrangement uses TRBV7-9 and TRBJ1-2, with D hard to call. The CDR3 is made up of 15 amino acids. Germline CDR1 is SEHNR and CDR2 is FQNEAQ (reference sequence). The ends were cut back, 5 bases at V and 0 bases at J, with 13 bases in the middle. CDR3 DNA sequence: TGTGCCAGCAGCACCCGGACTGACACTAACTATGGCTACACCTTC. Encoded protein: CASSTRTDTNYGYTF.

The V and J genes are TRBV6-5 and TRBJ1-5; unclear D gene. The germline gives CDR1 MNHEY, CDR2 SVGAGI. This CDR3 has 15 amino acids. V lost 5 bases and J 4 bases, leaving 15 bases between the germline ends. The CDR3 sequence: CASSLTTAGNQPQHF. CDR3 bases: TGTGCCAGCAGTCTTACGACGGCGGGGAATCAGCCCCAGCATTTT.

This clonotype was seen a handful of times. The V and J genes are TRBV19 and TRBJ1-1; tentative D call: TRBD1 (6 bases). CDR1 and CDR2 from the germline V gene are LNHDA and SQIVND (reference sequence). Trimming pared 11 bases from V and 0 bases from J, leaving 28 bases between. This CDR3 is 18 amino acids long. DNA for the CDR3: TGTGCCGCTAAGCCCCTTAAGGGGGGGCGCGTCATGAACACTGAAGCTTTCTTT. Encoded protein: CAAKPLKGGRVMNTEAFF.

The chain couples TRBV7-2 to TRBJ1-5; maybe TRBD1 (6 bases). Germline CDR1 SGHTA, CDR2 FQGNSA. V lost 5 bases and J 4 bases, leaving 12 bases between the germline ends. There are 14 residues in the CDR3. Here the CDR3 reads CASSKDRRNQPQHF. The CDR3 DNA is TGTGCCAGCAGCAAGGACAGACGGAATCAGCCCCAGCATTTT.

J is TRBJ2-1 and V is TRBV19; TRBD1 is a possible D gene (6 bases). V gave up 0 bases and J gave up 4 bases, with 10 bases separating them. This CDR3 region has 15 residues. Germline CDR1 and CDR2: LNHDA and SQIVND (reference sequence). The CDR3, as DNA: TGTGCCAGTAGTATAGATCCCGGACAGTACAATGAGCAGTTCTTC. Translating it yields CASSIDPGQYNEQFF.

This clonotype was recorded once. Mismatch with germline at one junction end may stem from a read error. The rearrangement links TRBV27 to TRBJ1-5, with no clear D. The CDR3 sequence is 14 residues long. The germline V gene encodes CDR1 MNHEY and CDR2 SMNVEV (reference sequence). The CDR3 nucleotides read TGTGCCGGCAGTTTTCTGAGTACCAATCAGCCCCAGCATTTT. Translation gives CAGSFLSTNQPQHF.

This clonotype was detected ten times or more. The V gene is TRBV7-2, the J gene TRBJ2-1, with TRBD2 matching 14 bases. The CDR3 extends over 17 amino acids. CDR1 and CDR2 (germline): SGHTA, FQGNSA. The J segment lost 4 bases and the V segment lost 2 bases, leaving 4 bases of the junction unmatched. The CDR3 spells CASSLNRLAGGYNEQFF. The CDR3 DNA reads TGTGCCAGCAGCTTAAACCGACTAGCGGGGGGGTACAATGAGCAGTTCTTC. Looking up the rest from reference TRBV7-2 and TRBJ2-1 gives the full variable domain: GAGVSQSPSNKVTEKGKDVELRCDPISGHTALYWYRQSLGQGLEFLIYFQGNSAPDKSGLPSDRFSAERTGGSVSTLTIQRTQQEDSAVYLCASSLNRLAGGYNEQFFGPGTRLTVL.

This clonotype was detected once. This chain connects TRBV15 to TRBJ1-1; 8 bases line up with TRBD1. This CDR3 is 14 amino acids long. From germline, CDR1 is LNHNV and CDR2 YYDKDF (reference sequence). V lost 0 bases, J lost 7 bases, and 4 bases stayed unmatched. The CDR3 sequence is CATSRDGTGFEAFF. In DNA, the CDR3 is TGTGCCACCAGCAGAGATGGGACAGGTTTTGAAGCTTTCTTT.

This clonotype was detected once. A much more abundant neighbour one base away suggests this may be a read error. The CDR3 loop reads CASSIRPTETFF. Written as DNA, the CDR3 is TGTGCCAGCAGCATTAGGCCCACTGAAACTTTCTTT. The gene calls are TRBV7-2 and TRBJ1-1; D remains unclear. There are 12 residues in the CDR3. The germline gives CDR1 SGHTA, CDR2 FQGNSA.

The chain joins TRBV11-3 to TRBJ2-1; D might be TRBD2 (6 bases). Per the germline V gene, CDR1 is SGHNT and CDR2 is YENEEA. The CDR3 is 15 residues long. Trimming stripped 4 bases from V and 2 bases from J, with 12 bases between. CDR3 region: CASSSPLAPYNEQFF. CDR3 coding DNA: TGTGCCAGCAGCTCCCCGCTAGCGCCCTACAATGAGCAGTTCTTC. Full variable domain (outside the CDR3, taken from reference TRBV11-3 and TRBJ2-1): EAGVVQSPRYKIIEKKQPVAFWCNPISGHNTLYWYLQNLGQGPELLIRYENEEAVDDSQLPKDRFSAERLKGVDSTLKIQPAELGDSAVYLCASSSPLAPYNEQFFGPGTRLTVL.

This clonotype was detected only a few times. J is TRBJ1-1 and V is TRBV29-1; D may be TRBD1 (5 bases). In germline, CDR1 is SQVTM, CDR2 ANQGSEA. With 0 bases removed from V and 4 bases from J, the gap between germline ends came to 6 bases. The CDR3 is 12 residues long. This CDR3 is CSVEEGGTEAFF. The CDR3 DNA is TGCAGCGTTGAAGAGGGGGGCACTGAAGCTTTCTTT.

This clonotype was detected a few times. J is TRBJ1-2 and V is TRBV5-4, with D uncertain. Germline values: CDR1 SGHNT, CDR2 YYREEE (reference sequence). Trimming shortened V by 4 bases and J by 6 bases, and 10 bases separated the two germline ends. The CDR3 sequence is 12 residues long. The CDR3 loop reads CASSIRRDGYTF. In DNA form, the CDR3 reads TGTGCCAGCAGCATAAGGAGGGATGGCTACACCTTC.

Worth noting for this clonotype: This CDR3 is missing its conserved last phenylalanine or tryptophan, likely due to a read error. The chain couples TRBV12-5 to TRBJ1-1; D call uncertain. The CDR3 totals 13 residues. V lost 3 bases, J lost 6 bases, and 11 bases lay in between. Germline CDR1 LGHNT, CDR2 FRNRAP. The CDR3 DNA is TGTGCTAGTGGTTTCGGAGAGAGCCCTGAAGCTTTCGTT. Translating gives CASGFGESPEAFV.

The chain combines TRBV6-1 with TRBJ2-1, with TRBD2 matching 7 bases. Germline values: CDR1 MNHNS, CDR2 SASEGT. The CDR3 spans 16 residues. V trimming: 1 base; J trimming: 0 bases; junction bases outside the gene matches: 3. CDR3 nucleotide sequence: TGTGCCAGCAGTGAAGGGGAGGGGAGCTCCTACAATGAGCAGTTCTTC. Amino acids: CASSEGEGSSYNEQFF.

The chain employs TRBV20-1 and TRBJ1-4; unclear D gene. The CDR3 is made up of 15 amino acids. Trimming left V 3 bases short and J 0 bases short, with 11 bases between. Germline V gene data show CDR1 as DFQATT and CDR2 as SNEGSKA (reference sequence). The CDR3 DNA is TGCAGTGCTAGGGACTACAGAGCAACTAATGAAAAACTGTTTTTT. Translating gives CSARDYRATNEKLFF.

The gene calls are TRBV7-6 and TRBJ2-1, with 9 bases matching TRBD1. After removal of 5 bases from V and 6 bases from J, the junction contained 8 bases not matched to a gene. There are 15 residues in the CDR3. Per germline, CDR1 SGHVS and CDR2 FNYEAQ. The CDR3 nucleotides are TGTGCCAGCAGCCCGGGACAGGGAAAGGGCAATGAGCAGTTCTTC. It specifies CASSPGQGKGNEQFF. Looking up the rest from reference TRBV7-6 and TRBJ2-1 gives the full variable domain: GAGVSQSPRYKVTKRGQDVALRCDPISGHVSLYWYRQALGQGPEFLTYFNYEAQQDKSGLPNDRFSAERPEGSISTLTIQRTEQRDSAMYRCASSPGQGKGNEQFFGPGTRLTVL.

V and J are TRBV6-6 and TRBJ1-5; D is undetermined. This CDR3 spans 15 amino acids. CDR1 is MNHNY and CDR2 is SVGAGI in the germline V gene (reference sequence). V was cut by 8 bases and J by 5 bases, with 19 bases left in between. CDR3 region: CASETTTESDQPQHF. The CDR3 region has the DNA TGTGCCAGCGAAACAACGACCGAAAGTGATCAGCCCCAGCATTTT.